This T cell receptor beta chain appears in the sequencing data of a study of cytomegalovirus exposure and HLA in healthy donors. About the study: There were some 400 genotyped donors. Of these, 75% to 85% fell in the genetic ancestry cluster associated with self-reported Caucasian donors. Points from the study as a whole: Most TCRs appeared rarely, but some public TCRs recurred in many donors. Later analysis revealed greater clonal expansion in HLA-associated TCR beta chains than in equally common others.

Trimming cost V 0 bases and J 4 bases, with 10 bases left between them. Germline CDR1 is SGDLS and CDR2 is YYNGEE. The length of the CDR3 is 14 residues. Primers included in the PCR were 60 Vbeta and 13 Jbeta primers. Sequencing used immunoSEQ multiplex PCR; TCRdb keeps in-frame clones, though not all of them. This sample has roughly 290,000 clones, with approximately 90% found just once. These donors, healthy bone marrow donors, were studied. Concerning this clone itself: Its antigen is not identified.

Sequenced: PBMCs. The chain couples TRBV9 to TRBJ1-2; D unresolved. The TCR comes from a woman under 30 in good health and CMV-seronegative. CDR3 DNA sequence: TGTGCCAGCAGCGTAGAACCGGGTTCCTATGGCTACACCTTC. Amino acid sequence: CASSVEPGSYGYTF. Looking up the rest from reference TRBV9 and TRBJ1-2 gives the full variable domain: DSGVTQTPKHLITATGQRVTLRCSPRSGDLSVYWYQQSLDQGLQFLIQYYNGEERAKGNILERFSAQQFPDLHSELNLSSLELGDSALYFCASSVEPGSYGYTFGSGTRLTVV.